The present T cell receptor beta chain was sequenced within a study of shared clonotypes between healthy human individuals. About the research overall: A few men and a couple of women, aged 18 to 49, were donors. Notes on the study in general: Clonotype sharing across several donors was observed for 4% to 5.5% of naive CD4 clonotypes.

The CDR3 covers 18 residues. This table comes from immunoSEQ multiplex PCR, and its TCRdb copy is limited to in-frame clones, with some not included. The sample has some 2.4 million clones, 90% to 95% seen once. As for this clone: Its target is not known.

The TCR originated in a man between 18 and 35 years old in good health. Some clones in this sample may be carry-over from other donors' samples. Source material: naive CD4+ T cells from PBMCs. The sample's subset: CD45RA+ positively selected. The chain is built from TRBV21-1 and TRBJ1-1; the DNA was not compared with TRBD1, the D call given in the table. TRBV21-1 is tagged as a pseudogene. This CDR3 reads CASSKTPGQPRKNTEAFF. CDR3 sequence (DNA): TGTGCCAGCAGCAAAACTCCCGGACAGCCCCGAAAGAACACTGAAGCTTTCTTT.